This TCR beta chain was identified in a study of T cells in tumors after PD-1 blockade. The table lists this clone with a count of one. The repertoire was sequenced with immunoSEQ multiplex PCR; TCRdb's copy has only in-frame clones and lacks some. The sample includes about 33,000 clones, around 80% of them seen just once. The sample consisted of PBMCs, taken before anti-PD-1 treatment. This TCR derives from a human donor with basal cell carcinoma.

This chain's CDR3 is CASSLGWPNTGELFF. The DNA for the CDR3 is TGTGCCAGCAGCTTAGGCTGGCCCAACACCGGGGAGCTGTTTTTT. This sequence joins TRBV13 and TRBJ2-2; D is unclear. This CDR3 has 15 residues. Germline CDR1 PRHDT, CDR2 FYEKMQ (reference sequence). Between the trimmed V and J ends, which lost 0 bases and 2 bases, there was a span of 7 bases.